These T cell receptor beta chains were read from a single sample in a study of molecular identifiers for immune sequencing clone quantification. Via MiXCR, TCRdb re-called the PCR reads, giving one row per CDR3 protein. Of under 600,000 distinct CDR3 sequences listed, around 23% are singletons. Sequences were obtained from naive CD8+ T cells from blood, with Jurkat cell RNA spiked in. The receptors were sampled from a human donor in good health. Some libraries in this study had Jurkat cell RNA spiked in. Both conserved end residues are part of each CDR3. The order of the fields is clone size, J gene, V gene, D gene, CDR3 DNA, CDR3 protein. The D gene is left open where the match is weak. Clone size appears in some rows only: once, few, many, or a class for an expanded clone.

>few|TRBJ1-3|TRBV7-6|TRBD1
TGTGCCAGCAGCGCGGACAGGGGAAACACCATATATTTT
CASSADRGNTIYF
>.|TRBJ2-7|TRBV3-1|TRBD1
TGTGCCAGCAGCCAAGAGCGGACAGGGGTATACGAGCAGTACTTC
CASSQERTGVYEQYF
>many|TRBJ2-3|TRBV7-8|.
TGTGCCAGCAGCTTACGGCAGGCCACTAGCACAGATACGCAGTATTTT
CASSLRQATSTDTQYF
>.|TRBJ2-7|TRBV13|.
TGTGCCAGCAGCTTAGCTCCCGCGGGCGAGGGCTACGAGCAGTACTTC
CASSLAPAGEGYEQYF
>.|TRBJ1-2|TRBV20-1|.
TGCAGTGCTAGGGGTTGGGGGTATGGCTACACCTTC
CSARGWGYGYTF
>.|TRBJ2-2|TRBV23-1|.
TGCGCCAGCAGTCAGTGGTTCGAGGTAGCCGGGGAGCTGTTTTTT
CASSQWFEVAGELFF
>.|TRBJ2-7|TRBV20-1|TRBD1
TGCAGCCCCACCCCCGGAACAGGGGGCTACGAGCAGTACTTC
CSPTPGTGGYEQYF
>few|TRBJ1-1|TRBV27|TRBD1
TGTGCCAGCAGTTTATCAGCGACAGGGCACACTGAAGCTTTCTTT
CASSLSATGHTEAFF
>.|TRBJ2-5|TRBV4-1|TRBD2
TGCGCCAGCAGCCAAGATCCGGGGGGGCAAGAGACCCAGTACTTC
CASSQDPGGQETQYF
>.|TRBJ2-1|TRBV5-1|TRBD1
TGCGCCAGCAGCTGGGGACAGGGTAGCCTACCCTACAATGAGCAGTTCTTC
CASSWGQGSLPYNEQFF
>many|TRBJ1-5|TRBV5-5|.
TGTGCCAGCAGCTTGGACAGCATCTGGGGCAATCAGCCCCAGCATTTT
CASSLDSIWGNQPQHF
>.|TRBJ2-1|TRBV5-1|.
TGCGCCAGCAGCTGGAACAAAGGTATAATGGATGAGCAGTTCTTC
CASSWNKGIMDEQFF
>many|TRBJ1-5|TRBV7-6|.
TGTGCCAGCAGCTTAGCGGCAGACCAGCCCCAGCATTTT
CASSLAADQPQHF
>few|TRBJ2-7|TRBV20-1|.
TGCAGTGCTAGAGTCGGGACCGTCACAACCCACTCCTACGAGCAGTACTTC
CSARVGTVTTHSYEQYF
>.|TRBJ2-1|TRBV14|.
TGTGCCAGCAGTAGAAGGGGGGACAATGAGCAGTTCTTC
CASSRRGDNEQFF
>.|TRBJ2-7|TRBV4-3|.
TGCGCCAGCAGCCAAGGGTGGACAGCCGGGACTTCCTACGAGCAGTACTTC
CASSQGWTAGTSYEQYF
>.|TRBJ2-1|TRBV12-3/TRBV12-4|TRBD2
TGTGCCAGCAGGGCTCAAGAGCGGGACCCCTGTTCCTTC
CASRAQERDPCSF
>few|TRBJ1-1|TRBV28|.
TGTGCCAGCGGGCCGAGGGCTGAAGCTTTCTTT
CASGPRAEAFF
>.|TRBJ2-7|TRBV4-1|.
TGCGCCAGCAGCCAAGTTCTAGGGAACATGGGCGAGCAGTACTTC
CASSQVLGNMGEQYF
>many|TRBJ1-1|TRBV7-6|.
TGTGCCAGCAGCCTATCAGACATTCCGAACACTGAAGCTTTCTTT
CASSLSDIPNTEAFF
>many|TRBJ1-4|TRBV7-6|.
TGTGCCAGCAGCTCATCTATGACAACAACTAATGAAAAACTGTTTTTT
CASSSSMTTTNEKLFF
>.|TRBJ2-7|TRBV4-2|TRBD2
TGTGCCAGCAGCCAAGGAGGTAGCGGGGTCTCCTACGAGCAGTACTTC
CASSQGGSGVSYEQYF
>many|TRBJ1-5|TRBV12-3/TRBV12-4|.
TGTGCCAGCACCGAGGGACTGAGCAATCAGCCCCAGCATTTT
CASTEGLSNQPQHF
>.|TRBJ1-2|TRBV12-3/TRBV12-4|.
TGTGCCGGCAGTTTAGGGGTTGGCTACACCTTC
CAGSLGVGYTF
>many|TRBJ1-1|TRBV2|.
TGTGCCAGCAGTGCCACAGGGACTGAAGCTTTCTTT
CASSATGTEAFF
>few|TRBJ1-1|TRBV5-4|.
TGTGCCAGCAGCTTGCAGGGAACTAACACTGAAGCTTTCTTT
CASSLQGTNTEAFF
>many|TRBJ2-3|TRBV12-3/TRBV12-4|.
TGTGCCAGCAGCACCGACAGGTTTCGCCCAGATACGCAGTATTTT
CASSTDRFRPDTQYF
>many|TRBJ1-5|TRBV6-1|.
TGTGCCAGCATTTACCCGAGGGATCAGCCCCAGCATTTT
CASIYPRDQPQHF
>.|TRBJ1-2|TRBV5-4|TRBD1
TGTGCCAGCACAAGTTCGACAGGGCCGTGGGGCTACACCTTC
CASTSSTGPWGYTF
>many|TRBJ2-3|TRBV28|TRBD2
TGTGCCAGCAGCCCACTAGCGGGAGGTGAAGATACGCAGTATTTT
CASSPLAGGEDTQYF
>few|TRBJ2-2|TRBV9|TRBD2
TGTGCCAGCAGCGTAGTAGGCGGGGGGGACACCGGGGAGCTGTTTTTT
CASSVVGGGDTGELFF
>.|TRBJ2-3|TRBV9|TRBD1
TGTGCCAGCAGCGTAGTTGATGGGAGACAGGGAGGCACAGATACGCAGTATTTT
CASSVVDGRQGGTDTQYF
>.|TRBJ1-1|TRBV10-3|TRBD1
TGTGCCATCAGTGAGTCGACAGGGGCGGGAACTGAAGCTTTCTTT
CAISESTGAGTEAFF
>many|TRBJ2-7|TRBV4-3|.
TGCGCCAGCAGCCAAGAACCAGGGTACGAGCAGTACTTC
CASSQEPGYEQYF
>few|TRBJ2-7|TRBV30|.
TGTGCCTACTCGGGAGGGAGGACAGGTAGAGAGCAGTACTTC
CAYSGGRTGREQYF
>.|TRBJ2-3|TRBV27|.
TGTGCCAGCAGTACCATGGTCGGGAGCGATACGCAGTATTTT
CASSTMVGSDTQYF
>few|TRBJ2-7|TRBV4-2|TRBD2
TGTGCCAGCAGCCCCCGGGTAGCGGGAGTTTACGAGCAGTACTTC
CASSPRVAGVYEQYF
>few|TRBJ1-1|TRBV7-9|.
TGTGCCAGCAGCTTGGGGGGCGGGGGGAAGGACACTGAAGCTTTCTTT
CASSLGGGGKDTEAFF
>many|TRBJ2-6|TRBV7-9|.
TGTGCCAGCAGCTCGGGGATGTCTGGGGCCAACGTCCTGACTTTC
CASSSGMSGANVLTF
>many|TRBJ2-7|TRBV27|.
TGTGCCAGCAGTTTACACGGACAGAGCTACGAGCAGTACTTC
CASSLHGQSYEQYF
>few|TRBJ2-7|TRBV28|TRBD1
TGTGCCAGCAGTTTACGACAGGGGCCTACCTACGAGCAGTACTTC
CASSLRQGPTYEQYF
>.|TRBJ2-1|TRBV15|TRBD1
TGTGCCACCAGCAGAGATCTACGTGGTCAGGGGGCACAAGGTGGATACAATGAGCAGTTCTTC
CATSRDLRGQGAQGGYNEQFF
>.|TRBJ2-2|TRBV5-1|.
TGCGCCAGCAGCTTGGCCGACGGCGGTCCGAACACCGGGGAGCTGTTTTTT
CASSLADGGPNTGELFF
>many|TRBJ2-7|TRBV4-2|.
TGTGCCAGCAGCCCGACCGGGACGGGGACCTACGAGCAGTACTTC
CASSPTGTGTYEQYF
>many|TRBJ1-1|TRBV7-9|.
TGTGCCAGCAGTCCTCCAGGGAGTAGCACTGAAGCTTTCTTT
CASSPPGSSTEAFF
>.|TRBJ2-2|TRBV10-3|TRBD2
TGTGCCACCCTAGCGGGGGATAACACCGGGGAGCTGTTTTTT
CATLAGDNTGELFF
>many|TRBJ1-5|TRBV28|TRBD1
TGTGCCAGCAGTGGACAGGTTCCAAGTCAGCCCCAGCATTTT
CASSGQVPSQPQHF
>.|TRBJ2-3|TRBV7-9|.
TGTGCCAGCAGCGCAACTGGAGGGGGAGGTCGAGATACGCAGTATTTT
CASSATGGGGRDTQYF
>.|TRBJ2-1|TRBV29-1|TRBD2
TGCAGCGTTGACGGAACTGGGGGCGGGAGGAGCGATGAGCAGTTCTTC
CSVDGTGGGRSDEQFF
>many|TRBJ2-5|TRBV4-2|TRBD1
TGTGCCAGCAGCCAAGTTGGGTTGACAGGGGTCATGGCCCAGTACTTC
CASSQVGLTGVMAQYF
>.|TRBJ2-7|TRBV11-2|.
TGTGCCAGCAGCCTTAGTAGAAACTCTTTCTACGGGCAGTACTTC
CASSLSRNSFYGQYF
>few|TRBJ2-1|TRBV6-5|TRBD2
TGTGCCAGCAGCTCGGGACTAGCGGGAGTAATTCACAATGAGCAGTTCTTC
CASSSGLAGVIHNEQFF
>many|TRBJ1-4|TRBV7-9|.
TGTGCCAGCAGCCAAGGGATCAACAGTATTAATGAAAAACTGTTTTTT
CASSQGINSINEKLFF
>few|TRBJ1-2|TRBV7-8|.
TGTGCCAGCAGCTTAGTAAGGGGGGATAATAACTATGGCTACACCTTC
CASSLVRGDNNYGYTF
>few|TRBJ2-2|TRBV9|TRBD2
TGTGCCAGCAGCGGATTAGCGGGAGTAGACACCGGGGAGCTGTTTTTT
CASSGLAGVDTGELFF
>many|TRBJ1-1|TRBV29-1|TRBD1
TGCAGCGTTGTACAGGGGGATTACACTGAAGCTTTCTTT
CSVVQGDYTEAFF
>.|TRBJ1-2|TRBV29-1|.
TGCAGCGTTCAAAACCCCGGCCCGGGGGTGGACTATGGCTACACCTTC
CSVQNPGPGVDYGYTF